These 15 T cell receptor beta chains were all obtained from the same sample, sequenced in a study of radiotherapy plus CTLA-4 blockade in lung cancer. The assay was immunoSEQ multiplex PCR, and TCRdb's table has in-frame clones only and misses some. This table holds 120,000 or so clones, about 83% found once. The input for sequencing was peripheral blood, taken from a patient treated with radiotherapy plus ipilimumab. The receptors were sampled from a human donor with non-small cell lung cancer who had a partial response to radiotherapy plus ipilimumab.

The gene calls are TRBV28 and TRBJ2-3; 13 bases agree with TRBD2. J lost 2 bases, V lost 5 bases, and 7 bases had no gene match. The CDR3 runs 17 residues. Per the germline V gene, CDR1 is MDHEN and CDR2 is SYDVKM. Here the CDR3 DNA reads TGTGCCAGCAGTCTTTCCGGGACTAGCGGGGACACAGATACGCAGTATTTT. Translation gives CASSLSGTSGDTDTQYF.

As DNA, the CDR3 is TGTGCCAGTAGTCGCCCTGAGGCAGGGAATGAAAAACTGTTTTTT. Its translation: CASSRPEAGNEKLFF. This chain links TRBV19 with TRBJ1-4; TRBD1 is a possible D gene (5 bases). V was cut by 5 bases and J by 5 bases, with 15 bases left in between. CDR1 and CDR2 (germline): LNHDA, SQIVND (reference sequence). The CDR3 covers 15 residues.

The chain combines TRBV15 with TRBJ1-5; 7 nucleotides line up with TRBD1. Looked up from germline, CDR1 is LNHNV and CDR2 is YYDKDF (reference sequence). V was clipped by 1 base and J by 1 base; unmatched bases: 7. There are 17 residues in the CDR3. The CDR3 nucleotides are TGTGCCACCAGCAGAGGGATAGGGACAGAAAGCAATCAGCCCCAGCATTTT. It encodes CATSRGIGTESNQPQHF.

The chain links TRBV28 to TRBJ2-1; possible D gene TRBD1, 6 bases. Germline lookup yields CDR1 MDHEN and CDR2 SYDVKM. Deletions cut 5 bases from V and 9 bases from J, with 14 bases between. The CDR3 consists of 13 residues. DNA of the CDR3: TGTGCCAGCAGTCGGACAGTCCAGATTGAGCAGTTCTTC. Translation: CASSRTVQIEQFF.

This clone was detected a few times. The J gene is TRBJ1-1, the V gene TRBV7-9, with D hard to call. CDR1 is SEHNR and CDR2 is FQNEAQ in the germline V gene (reference sequence). This CDR3 spans 13 amino acids. The V end lost 5 bases, the J end lost 1 base, and 8 bases lay between the germline ends. The CDR3 loop is CASSELGNTEAFF. The CDR3 DNA reads as TGTGCCAGCAGCGAACTAGGGAACACTGAAGCTTTCTTT. Full variable domain (rest looked up from reference TRBV7-9 and TRBJ1-1): DTGVSQNPRHKITKRGQNVTFRCDPISEHNRLYWYRQTLGQGPEFLTYFQNEAQLEKSRLLSDRFSAERPKGSFSTLEIQRTEQGDSAMYLCASSELGNTEAFFGQGTRLTVV.

V is TRBV18 and J is TRBJ1-2; unclear D gene. V lost 5 bases, J lost 7 bases, and 14 bases lay in between. The germline CDR1 and CDR2 sequences are KGHSH and LQKENI. CDR3 length: 13 residues. CDR3 coding DNA: TGTGCCAGCTCAAACGGGATAGAAGGTGGCTACACCTTC. Protein product: CASSNGIEGGYTF.

The chain has TRBV7-2 and TRBJ1-5; possibly TRBD1 for D (5 bases). The germline CDR1 and CDR2 sequences are SGHTA and FQGNSA. The CDR3 spans 16 residues. The germline V and J ends were trimmed by 2 bases and 4 bases, with 15 bases remaining between them. This CDR3 reads CASSLIGQGVNQPQHF. CDR3 DNA sequence: TGTGCCAGCAGCTTAATCGGGCAGGGCGTAAATCAGCCCCAGCATTTT.

This sequence joins TRBV11-1 and TRBJ2-5; 13 bases are shared with TRBD2. The CDR3 covers 17 residues. J gave up 2 bases and V 3 bases, and 6 bases lay outside the gene matches. The germline CDR1 and CDR2 sequences are SGHAT and FQDESV (reference sequence). Written as DNA, the CDR3 is TGTGCCAGCAGCTTCGGACTAGCGGGAGTCAATCAAGAGACCCAGTACTTC. Translated, it gives CASSFGLAGVNQETQYF. The full variable domain, completed using reference TRBV11-1 and TRBJ2-5, is EAEVAQSPRYKITEKSQAVAFWCDPISGHATLYWYRQILGQGPELLVQFQDESVVDDSQLPKDRFSAERLKGVDSTLKIQPAELGDSAMYLCASSFGLAGVNQETQYFGPGTRLLVL.

This chain connects TRBV5-1 to TRBJ2-1; TRBD2 matches at 10 bases. Trimming removed 1 base from V and 9 bases from J; junction bases left unmatched: 7. Germline lookup yields CDR1 SGHRS and CDR2 YFSETQ. The CDR3 loop spans 15 amino acids. CDR3 in DNA: TGCGCCAGCAGCTTGCCTAGCGGGAGCTCGGGTGAGCAGTTCTTC. Its protein is CASSLPSGSSGEQFF.

The sample holds a few counts of this clone. V and J are TRBV30 and TRBJ2-1; perhaps TRBD2 as D (6 bases). V was cut by 3 bases and J by 3 bases, with 15 bases left in between. Germline V gives CDR1 GTSNPN, CDR2 SVGIG (reference sequence). The CDR3 extends over 15 amino acids. The CDR3 DNA sequence: TGTGCCTGGAGCCGGGGGACCCGATTCTACAATGAGCAGTTCTTC. Amino acid sequence: CAWSRGTRFYNEQFF.

This clone was observed a handful of times. The J gene is TRBJ1-4, the V gene TRBV2; D call uncertain. Per the germline V gene, CDR1 is SNHLY and CDR2 is FYNNEI. The CDR3 runs 13 residues. Trimming removed 8 bases at V and 8 bases at J, with 15 bases between. CDR3 amino acids: CASRANGEEKLFF. The CDR3 coding sequence is TGTGCCAGCCGAGCGAACGGGGAAGAAAAACTGTTTTTT.

The sample holds one count of this clone. J is TRBJ2-7 and V is TRBV27, with D possibly matching TRBD1 (5 bases). V lost 8 bases, J lost 4 bases, and 15 bases lay in between. Per germline, CDR1 MNHEY and CDR2 SMNVEV (reference sequence). The CDR3 consists of 13 residues. DNA of the CDR3: TGTGCCAGCCGGCTGGGGCTTAGTTACGAGCAGTACTTC. Protein sequence: CASRLGLSYEQYF.

V gene TRBV18 combines with J gene TRBJ2-1; the match to TRBD2 covers 8 bases. Looked up from germline, CDR1 is KGHSH and CDR2 is LQKENI. The CDR3 totals 14 residues. The J segment lost 5 bases and the V segment lost 5 bases, leaving 5 bases of the junction unmatched. The DNA for the CDR3 is TGTGCCAGCTCATCACTAGCGGTAAACAATGAGCAGTTCTTC. Encoded protein: CASSSLAVNNEQFF. Full variable domain (outside the CDR3, taken from reference TRBV18 and TRBJ2-1): NAGVMQNPRHLVRRRGQEARLRCSPMKGHSHVYWYRQLPEEGLKFMVYLQKENIIDESGMPKERFSAEFPKEGPSILRIQQVVRGDSAAYFCASSSLAVNNEQFFGPGTRLTVL.

The chain employs TRBV7-2 and TRBJ1-4, with D maybe TRBD1 (5 bases). Germline V gene sequence: CDR1 SGHTA, CDR2 FQGNSA. There are 15 residues in the CDR3. Trimming pared 0 bases from V and 8 bases from J, leaving 13 bases between. The CDR3 region is CASSLASGAGEKLFF. CDR3 bases: TGTGCCAGCAGCTTAGCATCTGGGGCGGGGGAAAAACTGTTTTTT.

This clone was counted a few times. V gene TRBV30 combines with J gene TRBJ1-5; D is perhaps TRBD1 (5 bases). The V gene lost 0 bases and the J gene lost 4 bases, with 7 bases spanning the gap. This CDR3 contains 13 residues. Looked up from germline, CDR1 is GTSNPN and CDR2 is SVGIG (reference sequence). This CDR3 is CAWSVGGNQPQHF. CDR3 DNA: TGTGCCTGGAGTGTGGGGGGGAATCAGCCCCAGCATTTT. The variable domain in full, completed from reference TRBV30 and TRBJ1-5, reads SQTIHQWPATLVQPVGSPLSLECTVEGTSNPNLYWYRQAAGRGLQLLFYSVGIGQISSEVPQNLSASRPQDRQFILSSKKLLLSDSGFYLCAWSVGGNQPQHFGDGTRLSIL.